One sample yielded the 28 T cell receptor beta chains listed below, sequenced in a study of blood T cell repertoires in COVID-19. TCRdb's table, derived via immunoSEQ multiplex PCR, lists solely in-frame clones and lacks some. The sample gives roughly 91,000 clones, under 85% of which show up once; about 11% is in the top ten. Sequencing used peripheral blood. The source of these receptors is a man between 65 and 80 years old with acute or convalescent COVID-19.

J is TRBJ2-2 and V is TRBV29-1; possible D gene TRBD1, 7 bases. CDR1 is SQVTM, CDR2 ANQGSEA, per germline. The V and J ends lost 6 bases and 7 bases respectively, with 15 bases between them. The CDR3 is 13 amino acids. The CDR3 region is CSVIAGGIGELFF. The CDR3 DNA reads TGCAGCGTGATAGCAGGGGGGATCGGGGAGCTGTTTTTT.

The chain links TRBV19 to TRBJ1-1; D unresolved. V was shortened by 0 bases and J by 3 bases, with 2 bases between the two germline ends. This CDR3 has 12 amino acids. Germline V gives CDR1 LNHDA, CDR2 SQIVND (reference sequence). As DNA, the CDR3 is TGTGCCAGTAGTATAGACGACACTGAAGCTTTCTTT. Translating it yields CASSIDDTEAFF.

This sequence joins TRBV2 and TRBJ1-5, with 9 bases fitting TRBD1. The J segment lost 3 bases and the V segment lost 8 bases, leaving 2 bases of the junction unmatched. The CDR3 is 13 amino acids. Per the germline V gene, CDR1 is SNHLY and CDR2 is FYNNEI. This CDR3 reads CASDRGNNQPQHF. CDR3 in DNA: TGTGCCAGCGACAGGGGGAACAATCAGCCCCAGCATTTT.

J is TRBJ2-2 and V is TRBV7-3; tentatively, D is TRBD1 (6 bases). Looked up from germline, CDR1 is SGHTA and CDR2 is FQGTGA. The V and J ends lost 5 bases and 0 bases respectively, with 10 bases between them. This CDR3 is 15 amino acids long. The CDR3 bases are TGTGCCAGCAGCCCAGGGGACACGAACACCGGGGAGCTGTTTTTT. Translated: CASSPGDTNTGELFF.

The CDR3 nucleotides read TGCGCCAGCAGTCCGGGACTCTACTCCTACAATGAGCAGTTCTTC. It yields the protein CASSPGLYSYNEQFF. The chain recombines TRBV5-1 with TRBJ2-1, with D possibly being TRBD2 (6 bases). The V end lost 5 bases, the J end lost 0 bases, and 12 bases lay between the germline ends. Germline loops: CDR1 SGHRS, CDR2 YFSETQ. This CDR3 is built from 15 residues.

V usage is TRBV2 and J usage is TRBJ2-7; D is perhaps TRBD1 (6 bases). CDR3 size: 15 residues. Germline CDR1 and CDR2: SNHLY and FYNNEI. Trimming cost V 7 bases and J 1 base, with 17 bases left between them. CDR3 in DNA: TGTGCCAGCATGGAAGGGACACTCTTTTCCTACGAGCAGTACGTC. Translated, it gives CASMEGTLFSYEQYV.

V usage is TRBV6-2 or TRBV6-3 and J usage is TRBJ2-4; 7 bases map to TRBD2. CDR1 is MNHEY and CDR2 is SVGEGT in the germline V gene. V dropped 2 bases and J dropped 9; count of bases not matched to a gene: 19. This CDR3 is built from 18 residues. CDR3 protein: CASSYETQRLAVGGIQYF. CDR3 bases: TGTGCCAGCAGTTACGAAACCCAACGGCTAGCGGTGGGCGGCATTCAGTACTTC.

The chain is built from TRBV19 and TRBJ1-2; D might be TRBD1 (5 bases). Trimming stripped 1 base from V and 7 bases from J, with 7 bases between. The CDR3 runs 12 residues. Germline values: CDR1 LNHDA, CDR2 SQIVND (reference sequence). The CDR3 nucleotides read TGTGCCAGTAGTATAGCAAGGGGTGGCTACACCTTC. Its translation is CASSIARGGYTF.

This chain uses TRBV12-3 or TRBV12-4 with TRBJ2-7, with 8 bases aligning to TRBD1. J gave up 4 bases and V 2 bases, and 1 base lay outside the gene matches. The length of the CDR3 is 13 residues. The CDR3, as DNA: TGTGCCAGCAGTTTACAGGGGGCGTACGAGCAGTACTTC. It translates to CASSLQGAYEQYF.

V usage is TRBV7-2 and J usage is TRBJ2-3, with D possibly TRBD2 on 5 matching bases. Per the germline V gene, CDR1 is SGHTA and CDR2 is FQGNSA. The length of the CDR3 is 13 residues. V lost 6 bases, J lost 6 bases, and 13 bases lay in between. Written as DNA, the CDR3 is TGTGCCAGCAGTCGAAAACTAGAGGATACGCAGTATTTT. Translation: CASSRKLEDTQYF.

V usage is TRBV7-6 and J usage is TRBJ2-2; 7 bases line up with TRBD2. J was trimmed by 2 bases and V by 0 bases; bases with no gene match: 6. The CDR3 extends over 17 amino acids. CDR1 is SGHVS and CDR2 is FNYEAQ in the germline V gene. The chain's CDR3 is CASSLAGGLPNTGELFF. DNA for the CDR3: TGTGCCAGCAGCTTAGCGGGGGGACTACCAAACACCGGGGAGCTGTTTTTT.

This clone was seen a single time. The rearrangement uses TRBV7-9 and TRBJ2-3; D possibly corresponds to TRBD1 (6 bases). With 8 bases removed from V and 3 bases from J, the gap between germline ends came to 15 bases. Looked up from germline, CDR1 is SEHNR and CDR2 is FQNEAQ (reference sequence). CDR3 length equals 14 residues. CDR3 sequence: CASYRTESTDTQYF. CDR3 coding DNA: TGTGCCAGCTATAGGACAGAATCGACAGATACGCAGTATTTT.

The chain is built from TRBV27 and TRBJ2-1, with 9 nucleotides matching TRBD1. J lost 4 bases, V lost 4 bases, and 5 bases had no gene match. This CDR3 comprises 15 residues. Per germline, CDR1 MNHEY and CDR2 SMNVEV (reference sequence). The CDR3 region has the DNA TGTGCCAGCAGTTGGGCCGGGACAGGGTACAATGAGCAGTTCTTC. This sequence encodes CASSWAGTGYNEQFF.

V usage is TRBV19 and J usage is TRBJ2-3; D is possibly TRBD1 (5 bases). CDR1 is LNHDA and CDR2 is SQIVND in the germline V gene (reference sequence). The CDR3 extends over 15 amino acids. Deletions cut 2 bases from V and 0 bases from J, with 9 bases between. CDR3 nucleotides: TGTGCCAGTAGTATACAGGGCCGGAGCACAGATACGCAGTATTTT. This translates into CASSIQGRSTDTQYF.

V and J are TRBV18 and TRBJ1-5; 12 positions agree with TRBD1. Germline V lookup: CDR1 KGHSH, CDR2 LQKENI. The CDR3 consists of 19 residues. J lost 6 bases, V lost 6 bases, and 18 bases had no gene match. CDR3: CASSNYVGTGGKVRQPQHF. CDR3 DNA sequence: TGTGCCAGCTCCAATTACGTCGGGACAGGGGGCAAAGTTCGTCAGCCCCAGCATTTT.

The chain has TRBV28 and TRBJ1-2; 10 nucleotides match TRBD1. J lost 5 bases, V lost 8 bases, and 17 bases had no gene match. This CDR3 has 17 residues. Germline assignment: CDR1 MDHEN and CDR2 SYDVKM. Written as DNA, the CDR3 is TGTGCCAGCTCACCCCGGGACAGGGGCAGACCTCGGTATGGCTACACCTTC. Its protein product is CASSPRDRGRPRYGYTF.

A few counts support this clone. The chain couples TRBV5-6 to TRBJ1-2, with D maybe TRBD1 (6 bases). Germline values: CDR1 SGHDT, CDR2 YYEEEE. V was trimmed by 4 bases and J by 5 bases, leaving 18 bases between them. CDR3 length: 15 amino acids. CDR3 in amino acids: CASSLSGGQDYGYTF. The DNA of the CDR3 is TGTGCCAGCAGCCTGAGCGGGGGGCAAGATTATGGCTACACCTTC.

The count of this clone is one. The V gene is TRBV6-5, the J gene TRBJ1-1; D possibly corresponds to TRBD1 (5 bases). Germline loops: CDR1 MNHEY, CDR2 SVGAGI. Trimming took 0 bases from V and 5 from J, leaving 7 bases between them. CDR3 size: 13 residues. This CDR3 reads CASSYSRGTEAFF. As DNA, the CDR3 is TGTGCCAGCAGTTACTCCCGGGGGACTGAAGCTTTCTTT.

The gene calls are TRBV6-1 and TRBJ2-1; D not certain. Germline CDR1 and CDR2: MNHNS and SASEGT. The ends were cut back, 2 bases at V and 0 bases at J, with 8 bases in the middle. The CDR3 has 15 amino acids. The CDR3 DNA reads TGTGCCAGCAGTGAACGGTCAAGCTCCTACAATGAGCAGTTCTTC. It yields the protein CASSERSSSYNEQFF.

The chain joins TRBV27 to TRBJ1-2, with TRBD1 matching over 7 bases. Germline trimming cut 5 bases from V and 4 bases from J; bases unmatched to any gene: 10. Germline lookup yields CDR1 MNHEY and CDR2 SMNVEV (reference sequence). The CDR3 is 15 amino acids. CDR3 region: CASSLRQGPTYGYTF. The CDR3 region has the DNA TGTGCCAGCAGTCTGCGACAGGGACCTACCTATGGCTACACCTTC.

V gene TRBV4-1 combines with J gene TRBJ2-7, with D hard to call. Germline CDR1 reads MGHRA; CDR2 reads YSYEKL. This CDR3 has 17 amino acids. Trimming removed 0 bases at V and 1 base at J, with 16 bases between. The DNA for the CDR3 is TGCGCCAGCAGCCAAGATCGACATTGTGCGCATTCCTACGAGCAGTACGTC. Translated: CASSQDRHCAHSYEQYV.

J is TRBJ2-7 and V is TRBV11-2, with 10 bases fitting TRBD1. Germline V gene data show CDR1 as SGHAT and CDR2 as FQNNGV. With 5 bases clipped from V and 5 bases from J, the junction kept 6 bases outside the gene matches. This CDR3 spans 14 amino acids. The CDR3 DNA is TGTGCCAGCAGCCCTGGACAGGGGGGCGACGAGCAGTACTTC. It yields the protein CASSPGQGGDEQYF.

The CDR3 loop is CASSISAGATYEQYF. DNA for the CDR3: TGTGCCAGCAGTATTTCAGCGGGGGCCACCTACGAGCAGTACTTC. The chain links TRBV28 to TRBJ2-7; 8 bases are a match to TRBD2. V shed 5 bases and J 2 bases; nucleotides not matched to a gene: 8. Germline V gene data show CDR1 as MDHEN and CDR2 as SYDVKM. The CDR3 sequence is 15 residues long.

The chain has TRBV5-5 and TRBJ1-5; D not certain. This CDR3 is built from 13 residues. CDR1 and CDR2 (germline): SGHKS, YYEKEE (reference sequence). Trimming shortened V by 4 bases and J by 9 bases, and 14 bases separated the two germline ends. This chain's CDR3 is CASSEDYSAPQHF. CDR3 sequence (DNA): TGTGCCAGCAGCGAGGACTACTCGGCGCCCCAGCATTTT.

This clone was counted once. V is TRBV7-8 and J is TRBJ1-4; 12 nucleotides align to TRBD1. J lost 0 bases, V lost 4 bases, and 9 bases had no gene match. The length of the CDR3 is 19 residues. Germline-derived CDR1 and CDR2 are SGHVS and FQNEAQ. The CDR3 nucleotides read TGTGCCAGCAGCTACCCTCCGGGACAGGGGGCGTCAACTAATGAAAAACTGTTTTTT. This encodes CASSYPPGQGASTNEKLFF.

The V and J genes are TRBV7-8 and TRBJ2-1; 7 bases align to TRBD2. V lost 5 bases, J lost 6 bases, and 7 bases stayed unmatched. The germline V gene encodes CDR1 SGHVS and CDR2 FQNEAQ. This CDR3 has 14 amino acids. The CDR3 region is CASSPVGRGNEQFF. CDR3 bases: TGTGCCAGCAGCCCTGTGGGGAGGGGCAATGAGCAGTTCTTC. Combining the CDR3 with reference TRBV7-8 and TRBJ2-1 gives the whole variable domain GAGVSQSPRYKVAKRGQDVALRCDPISGHVSLFWYQQALGQGPEFLTYFQNEAQLDKSGLPSDRFFAERPEGSVSTLKIQRTQQEDSAVYLCASSPVGRGNEQFFGPGTRLTVL.

This rearrangement joins TRBV7-9 to TRBJ1-2, with D hard to call. Germline loops: CDR1 SEHNR, CDR2 FQNEAQ (reference sequence). The germline V and J ends were trimmed by 1 base and 3 bases, with 6 bases remaining between them. CDR3 length equals 13 residues. The CDR3 bases are TGTGCCAGCAGCTTAGATTTAGACTATGGCTACACCTTC. Its protein is CASSLDLDYGYTF.

The rearrangement uses TRBV5-1 and TRBJ2-7; 7 bases match TRBD2. Germline V gives CDR1 SGHRS, CDR2 YFSETQ. With 0 bases clipped from V and 3 bases from J, the junction kept 6 bases outside the gene matches. The CDR3 has 15 amino acids. CDR3 DNA sequence: TGCGCCAGCAGCTTGGATGCTAGCGGATACTACGAGCAGTACTTC. Protein product: CASSLDASGYYEQYF.